The present T cell receptor beta chain was sequenced within a study of Graves' ophthalmopathy and Graves' hyperthyroidism. Study-level results: Blood also harbored most expanded thyroid clonotypes above 0.001 frequency.

The diagnostic workup employed clinical symptoms, serum thyroxine, TRAb, thyroid ultrasound and orbital computed tomography. Amplification targeted the TCR beta CDR3 regions, with RNA transcripts as the source material. First-round RT-PCR relied on HTBI primers, and a second-round multiplex PCR came next. Via MiXCR, TCRdb re-called the multiplex PCR reads, giving one row per CDR3 protein. The profile shows about 550,000 distinct CDR3 sequences, about 35% of them singletons. Ten or more counts support this clonotype. The antigen is unknown. Trimming left V 0 bases short and J 3 bases short, with 18 bases between. The CDR3 has 16 residues. The V gene's germline CDR1 is DFQATT and CDR2 SNEGSKA (reference sequence).

The sequence was obtained from an adult man with Graves' hyperthyroidism. Input material: peripheral blood or thyroid tissue (not recorded which). The chain links TRBV20-1 to TRBJ2-7; D might be TRBD2 (6 bases). The CDR3 region has the DNA TGCAGTGCTAGAGATAAGCGCGAGCGGGTTGACTACGAGCAGTACTTC. Protein product: CSARDKRERVDYEQYF.